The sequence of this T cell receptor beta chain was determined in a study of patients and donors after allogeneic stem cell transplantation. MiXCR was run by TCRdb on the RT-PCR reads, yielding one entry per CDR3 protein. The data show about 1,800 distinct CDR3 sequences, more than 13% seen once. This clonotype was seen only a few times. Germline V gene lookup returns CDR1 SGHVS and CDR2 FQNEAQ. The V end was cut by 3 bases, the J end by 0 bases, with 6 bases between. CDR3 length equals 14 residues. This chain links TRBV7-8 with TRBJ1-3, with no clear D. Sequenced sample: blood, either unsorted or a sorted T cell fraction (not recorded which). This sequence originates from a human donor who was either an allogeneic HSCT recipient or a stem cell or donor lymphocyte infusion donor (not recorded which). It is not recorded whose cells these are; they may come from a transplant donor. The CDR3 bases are TGTGCCAGCAGCTTGCTGACCTCTGGAAACACCATATATTTT. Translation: CASSLLTSGNTIYF.